These 8 T cell receptor beta chains were all obtained from the same sample, sequenced in a study of cytomegalovirus exposure and HLA in healthy donors. Vbeta (60) and Jbeta (13) primers were used in the PCR. The method was immunoSEQ multiplex PCR; TCRdb's version includes in-frame clones alone and lacks a portion of them. The sample lists roughly 100,000 clones; over 75% were seen once. Sequencing was done on a sample of PBMCs. These receptors were obtained from a woman aged 40 to 55 in good health and CMV-seropositive.

The J gene is TRBJ2-7, the V gene TRBV10-1, with a weak D call TRBD1 (6 bases). The CDR3 consists of 12 residues. Germline V gene lookup returns CDR1 WNHNN and CDR2 SYGVQD (reference sequence). Trimming pared 11 bases from V and 3 bases from J, leaving 14 bases between. The CDR3: CAARTECYEQYF. CDR3 nucleotides: TGCGCCGCCCGGACAGAGTGCTACGAGCAGTACTTC.

The chain couples TRBV4-1 to TRBJ2-1, with a tentative D call TRBD2 (5 bases). The length of the CDR3 is 15 residues. V dropped 1 base and J dropped 1 base, with 8 bases sitting between them. Germline-derived CDR1 and CDR2 are MGHRA and YSYEKL. CDR3 amino acids: CASSQVGNSYNEQFF. The CDR3 DNA reads TGCGCCAGCAGCCAAGTCGGGAATTCCTACAATGAGCAGTTCTTC.

The gene calls are TRBV5-1 and TRBJ2-3, with TRBD2 identical over 8 bases. Losses at the gene ends were 7 bases for V and 5 bases for J; bases not matched to a gene: 3. The CDR3 runs to 12 residues. Germline V CDR1 and CDR2: SGHRS, YFSETQ. CDR3 loop: CASGLAGDTQYF. CDR3 DNA: TGCGCCAGCGGGCTAGCGGGAGATACGCAGTATTTT. The full variable domain, in which reference TRBV5-1 and TRBJ2-3 provide the parts outside the CDR3, is KAGVTQTPRYLIKTRGQQVTLSCSPISGHRSVSWYQQTPGQGLQFLFEYFSETQRNKGNFPGRFSGRQFSNSRSEMNVSTLELGDSALYLCASGLAGDTQYFGPGTRLTVL.

The chain couples TRBV7-2 to TRBJ1-3; 10 nucleotides match TRBD1. This CDR3 region has 16 residues. V gave up 2 bases and J gave up 3 bases; unmatched junction bases: 4. Germline-derived CDR1 and CDR2 are SGHTA and FQGNSA. The CDR3, as DNA: TGTGCCAGCAGCTTATGGGGACAGGGGTTTGGAAACACCATATATTTT. Its translation is CASSLWGQGFGNTIYF. The full variable domain, rest sourced from reference TRBV7-2 and TRBJ1-3, is GAGVSQSPSNKVTEKGKDVELRCDPISGHTALYWYRQSLGQGLEFLIYFQGNSAPDKSGLPSDRFSAERTGGSVSTLTIQRTQQEDSAVYLCASSLWGQGFGNTIYFGEGSWLTVV.

This clone came up a few times. This sequence joins TRBV6-5 and TRBJ1-5; 9 bases agree with TRBD1. Germline lookup yields CDR1 MNHEY and CDR2 SVGAGI. The V segment lost 6 bases and the J segment 6 bases; nucleotides outside the gene matches: 9. The CDR3 contains 15 residues. Here the CDR3 reads CASSPGTGWPQPQHF. CDR3 coding DNA: TGTGCCAGCAGCCCCGGGACAGGGTGGCCTCAGCCCCAGCATTTT.

J is TRBJ1-2 and V is TRBV27; 8 bases fit TRBD1. This CDR3 region has 14 residues. Germline loops: CDR1 MNHEY, CDR2 SMNVEV (reference sequence). J was trimmed by 8 bases and V by 6 bases; bases with no gene match: 11. CDR3 amino acids: CASRQGVDYRGYTF. DNA of the CDR3: TGTGCCAGCAGACAGGGGGTTGATTATCGCGGCTACACCTTC.

This rearrangement joins TRBV21-1 to TRBJ2-7; TRBD1, the D gene given by the table, was not confirmed from the DNA. TRBV21-1 has pseudogene status. The CDR3 covers 19 residues. CDR3 in DNA: TGTGCCAGCAGCAGAAGATCCGGGACAGGGGCCTCTTTGGGCTACGAGCAGTACTTC. Translating gives CASSRRSGTGASLGYEQYF.

Regarding this clone: The identical CDR3 is also encoded by other nucleotide sequences in the sample. V is TRBV4-3 and J is TRBJ2-3, with 8 positions matching TRBD2. J lost 2 bases, V lost 1 base, and 5 bases had no gene match. The CDR3 extends over 16 amino acids. The germline V gene has CDR1 LGHNA and CDR2 YSLEER. CDR3 loop: CASSQVLAGDTDTQYF. The CDR3 bases are TGCGCCAGCAGCCAAGTCCTAGCGGGCGACACAGATACGCAGTATTTT.